These 26 T cell receptor beta chains were all obtained from the same sample, sequenced in a study of human T cells and chemical hapten exposure. TCRdb itself ran the RACE reads through MiXCR, one entry per CDR3 protein. The sample has about 92,000 distinct CDR3 sequences, roughly 8.8% seen once. Documented time point: pre-sensitization, week 0. Regarding treatment: therapeutic diphenylcyclopropenone sensitization with weekly scalp DPC. This specimen was whole blood, taken in connection with sensitization to the hapten diphenylcyclopropenone (DPC). The receptors were sampled from a woman in her thirties or forties with alopecia areata. Some clones in this sample may be carry-over from other donors' samples.

Many counts were recorded for this clonotype. V and J are TRBV5-5 and TRBJ1-1, with D perhaps matching TRBD1 (5 bases). Trimming removed 4 bases at V and 5 bases at J, with 18 bases between. CDR3 length: 15 amino acids. The V gene's germline CDR1 is SGHKS and CDR2 YYEKEE (reference sequence). This chain's CDR3 is CASSPRDRSYTEAFF. DNA for the CDR3: TGTGCCAGCAGCCCACGTGACAGATCTTATACTGAAGCTTTCTTT.

This clonotype was seen at least ten times. This sequence joins TRBV20-1 and TRBJ1-5; no clear D. V was trimmed by 0 bases and J by 2 bases, leaving 14 bases between them. CDR1 DFQATT and CDR2 SNEGSKA come from the germline V gene (reference sequence). The CDR3 is 16 residues long. DNA for the CDR3: TGCAGTGCTAGAGATCTCAGAGGGCGGGGCAATCAGCCCCAGCATTTT. It codes for CSARDLRGRGNQPQHF.

The V and J genes are TRBV6-5 and TRBJ1-1, with D unresolved. CDR1 MNHEY and CDR2 SVGAGI come from the germline V gene. Trimming shortened V by 0 bases and J by 8 bases, and 13 bases separated the two germline ends. The length of the CDR3 is 14 residues. In DNA form, the CDR3 reads TGTGCCAGCAGTTACTCGATCCAGCCCGGAGAAGCTTTCTTT. Amino acids: CASSYSIQPGEAFF.

This clonotype came up many times. This chain links TRBV29-1 with TRBJ2-7; D might be TRBD1 (7 bases). Germline V gene data show CDR1 as SQVTM and CDR2 as ANQGSEA. Trimming left V 4 bases short and J 6 bases short, with 13 bases between. The CDR3 totals 12 residues. The CDR3 bases are TGCAGCGTTGGTACAGGGGAGGTCGAGCAGTACTTC. It translates to CSVGTGEVEQYF.

The chain is built from TRBV7-6 and TRBJ2-6; tentatively, D is TRBD2 (6 bases). Trimming left V 5 bases short and J 1 base short, with 12 bases between. CDR3 length equals 16 residues. Germline V gene lookup returns CDR1 SGHVS and CDR2 FNYEAQ. CDR3 region: CASSRRRGSGANVLTF. The CDR3 DNA is TGTGCCAGCAGCCGGCGGCGGGGTTCTGGGGCCAACGTCCTGACTTTC.

This clonotype was counted at least ten times. The chain joins TRBV7-3 to TRBJ2-3; 10 bases are shared with TRBD1. Germline V gives CDR1 SGHTA, CDR2 FQGTGA. Trimming took 0 bases from V and 4 from J; bases not matched to a gene: 4. There are 16 residues in the CDR3. The CDR3 spells CASSLTPTGGPDTQYF. The DNA of the CDR3 is TGTGCCAGCAGCTTAACCCCGACAGGGGGCCCAGATACGCAGTATTTT.

The chain has TRBV4-2 and TRBJ1-2; weak D call: TRBD1 (6 bases). Germline V lookup: CDR1 LGHNA, CDR2 YNFKEQ. There are 15 residues in the CDR3. V dropped 0 bases and J dropped 4 bases, with 12 bases sitting between them. The CDR3 spells CASSQDGGQIYGYTF. In nucleotides, the CDR3 is TGTGCCAGCAGCCAAGACGGAGGACAGATCTATGGCTACACCTTC.

V usage is TRBV20-1 and J usage is TRBJ2-7, with TRBD1 identical over 10 bases. In germline, CDR1 is DFQATT, CDR2 SNEGSKA (reference sequence). The junction had 9 bases not matched to a gene; V was cut back by 0 bases and J by 7 bases. This CDR3 has 15 residues. The CDR3 protein is CSARDRQGASWEQYF. As DNA, the CDR3 is TGCAGTGCTAGAGATCGACAGGGGGCCTCTTGGGAGCAGTACTTC.

In its sample, this clonotype was seen many times. The chain carries TRBV11-2 and TRBJ2-1; D is uncertain. The ends were cut back, 0 bases at V and 9 bases at J, with 15 bases in the middle. Germline CDR1 is SGHAT and CDR2 is FQNNGV. CDR3 size: 15 residues. CDR3 sequence (DNA): TGTGCCAGCAGCTTAGAAGGGCTACCCGGTGGTGAGCAGTTCTTC. Translating it yields CASSLEGLPGGEQFF.

This clonotype was observed many times. The chain combines TRBV7-9 with TRBJ1-1; tentative D call: TRBD1 (5 bases). V was cut by 5 bases and J by 2 bases, with 12 bases left in between. The CDR3 totals 14 residues. Germline V CDR1 and CDR2: SEHNR, FQNEAQ (reference sequence). The CDR3 here is CASSLEGSNTEAFF. The CDR3 DNA sequence: TGTGCCAGCAGCCTAGAGGGGTCCAACACTGAAGCTTTCTTT.

This clonotype has more than one count but fewer than ten. The rearrangement joins TRBV5-1 to TRBJ1-5; tentative D call: TRBD1 (5 bases). CDR1 is SGHRS and CDR2 is YFSETQ in the germline V gene. This CDR3 is 15 amino acids long. The ends were cut back, 1 base at V and 2 bases at J, with 10 bases in the middle. CDR3 in DNA: TGCGCCAGCAGCTTGATGGGGACGGGCAATCAGCCCCAGCATTTT. Translation gives CASSLMGTGNQPQHF.

The table lists this clonotype with a few counts. The V call is TRBV4-3, the J call TRBJ2-5, with 9 bases aligning to TRBD2. The germline gives CDR1 LGHNA, CDR2 YSLEER. Trimming removed 0 bases from V and 2 bases from J; junction bases left unmatched: 7. The CDR3 runs to 17 residues. The chain's CDR3 is CASSQDTAGGTQETQYF. The CDR3 coding sequence is TGCGCCAGCAGCCAAGATACAGCGGGGGGCACACAAGAGACCCAGTACTTC.

This clonotype showed up many times. The chain has TRBV4-3 and TRBJ1-2; D call uncertain. This CDR3 is 15 amino acids long. The ends were cut back, 0 bases at V and 4 bases at J, with 12 bases in the middle. Per germline, CDR1 LGHNA and CDR2 YSLEER. Written as DNA, the CDR3 is TGCGCCAGCAGCCAAGATCCCCAGACGGTCTATGGCTACACCTTC. Translating gives CASSQDPQTVYGYTF.

In this sample, this clonotype turned up a few times. This rearrangement joins TRBV18 to TRBJ2-7; TRBD1 agrees at 8 bases. The V gene's germline CDR1 is KGHSH and CDR2 LQKENI. V gave up 6 bases and J gave up 4 bases; unmatched junction bases: 8. CDR3 length: 14 residues. CDR3 in amino acids: CASSPRQGTYEQYF. In DNA, the CDR3 is TGTGCCAGCTCGCCCAGACAGGGGACGTACGAGCAGTACTTC.

The chain joins TRBV5-8 to TRBJ1-2; D uncertain. Trimming took 0 bases from V and 0 from J, leaving 12 bases between them. CDR3 length: 16 residues. CDR1 SGHTS and CDR2 YDEGEE come from the germline V gene. CDR3 region: CASSLGAVPTNYGYTF. The DNA of the CDR3 is TGTGCCAGCAGCTTGGGGGCTGTCCCTACTAACTATGGCTACACCTTC. Full variable domain (remainder filled in from reference TRBV5-8 and TRBJ1-2): EAGVTQSPTHLIKTRGQQATLRCSPISGHTSVYWYQQALGLGLQFLLWYDEGEERNRGNFPPRFSGRQFPNYSSELNVNALELEDSALYLCASSLGAVPTNYGYTFGSGTRLTVV.

The rearrangement joins TRBV6-5 to TRBJ2-3; 12 nucleotides line up with TRBD2. The CDR3 consists of 18 residues. Germline assignment: CDR1 MNHEY and CDR2 SVGAGI. Trimming removed 6 bases from V and 0 bases from J; junction bases left unmatched: 10. CDR3 residues: CASRTTSGGHPSTDTQYF. The DNA for the CDR3 is TGTGCCAGCAGAACGACTAGCGGGGGCCACCCGAGCACAGATACGCAGTATTTT.

This clonotype has ten or more counts. The rearrangement joins TRBV20-1 to TRBJ2-4, with unresolved D. Trimming removed 3 bases at V and 5 bases at J, with 11 bases between. Germline CDR1 and CDR2: DFQATT and SNEGSKA (reference sequence). This CDR3 has 13 amino acids. The CDR3 here is CSASWGPENIQYF. CDR3 DNA sequence: TGCAGTGCTAGTTGGGGTCCGGAAAACATTCAGTACTTC.

The sample holds many counts of this clonotype. The chain links TRBV9 to TRBJ2-5, with TRBD2 identical over 15 bases. With 4 bases clipped from V and 3 bases from J, the junction kept 7 bases outside the gene matches. This CDR3 has 17 amino acids. Germline-derived CDR1 and CDR2 are SGDLS and YYNGEE. The CDR3 DNA is TGTGCCAGCAGCTCCGGGACTAGCGGGGGGACCGAAGAGACCCAGTACTTC. Translating it yields CASSSGTSGGTEETQYF.

The chain has TRBV6-5 and TRBJ2-7; the match to TRBD1 covers 10 bases. J was trimmed by 6 bases and V by 6 bases; bases with no gene match: 5. The length of the CDR3 is 13 residues. The germline V gene encodes CDR1 MNHEY and CDR2 SVGAGI. The CDR3 is CASSWDRGSEQYF. The CDR3 DNA sequence: TGTGCCAGCAGCTGGGACAGGGGAAGCGAGCAGTACTTC.

This clonotype was counted at least ten times. V usage is TRBV24-1 and J usage is TRBJ2-1; 11 bases are a match to TRBD2. After removal of 3 bases from V and 5 bases from J, the junction contained 5 bases not matched to a gene. Germline V gene data show CDR1 as KGHDR and CDR2 as SFDVKD. CDR3 size: 16 residues. This chain's CDR3 is CATSDDLAGGDNEQFF. In DNA form, the CDR3 reads TGTGCCACCAGTGATGATCTAGCGGGGGGAGACAATGAGCAGTTCTTC.

The sample holds many counts of this clonotype. This chain connects TRBV6-2 or TRBV6-3 to TRBJ2-5; D is unclear. Germline CDR1 MNHEY, CDR2 SVGEGT. The V and J ends lost 5 bases and 1 base respectively, with 17 bases between them. The length of the CDR3 is 16 residues. CDR3 protein: CASSPGASLFQETQYF. The CDR3 DNA is TGTGCCAGCAGTCCCGGCGCCAGCCTTTTCCAAGAGACCCAGTACTTC.

This clonotype was counted only a few times. The V and J genes are TRBV20-1 and TRBJ2-5, with a tentative D call TRBD2 (7 bases). With 1 base removed from V and 1 base from J, the gap between germline ends came to 10 bases. Per the germline V gene, CDR1 is DFQATT and CDR2 is SNEGSKA (reference sequence). This CDR3 is 14 amino acids long. CDR3 DNA sequence: TGCAGTGCTAGAGCGGGGGGCCCCCAAGAGACCCAGTACTTC. This sequence encodes CSARAGGPQETQYF.

The table lists this clonotype with many counts. V is TRBV27 and J is TRBJ2-1, with D uncertain. V dropped 1 base and J dropped 0 bases, with 13 bases sitting between them. Germline CDR1 reads MNHEY; CDR2 reads SMNVEV (reference sequence). CDR3 length equals 17 residues. The CDR3 coding sequence is TGTGCCAGCAGTTTATTCGTACCAACCCCCTCCTACAATGAGCAGTTCTTC. Amino acids: CASSLFVPTPSYNEQFF.

The chain couples TRBV28 to TRBJ2-7; TRBD2 might be the D (5 bases). Trimming took 10 bases from V and 4 from J, leaving 17 bases between them. Germline V gene lookup returns CDR1 MDHEN and CDR2 SYDVKM. This CDR3 has 13 amino acids. In DNA form, the CDR3 reads TGTGCCACCCGAACCCCGGGGAAATACGAGCAGTACTTC. Its protein is CATRTPGKYEQYF.

V gene TRBV7-8 combines with J gene TRBJ1-5; perhaps TRBD1 as D (6 bases). The germline V gene encodes CDR1 SGHVS and CDR2 FQNEAQ. The CDR3 spans 16 residues. Trimming cost V 2 bases and J 0 bases, with 11 bases left between them. Here the CDR3 DNA reads TGTGCCAGCAGCTTACAGGGGTCGTATAGCAATCAGCCCCAGCATTTT. This gives the protein CASSLQGSYSNQPQHF.

CDR3 bases: TGTGCCAGCAGCCCACTGCGGGGGGCCACCCTCGATACGCAGTATTTT. This gives the protein CASSPLRGATLDTQYF. The rearrangement links TRBV3-1 to TRBJ2-3, with 8 bases matching TRBD2. The length of the CDR3 is 16 residues. With V trimmed by 4 bases and J by 6 bases, 12 bases remained unmatched. The germline CDR1 and CDR2 sequences are LGHDT and YNNKEL (reference sequence).